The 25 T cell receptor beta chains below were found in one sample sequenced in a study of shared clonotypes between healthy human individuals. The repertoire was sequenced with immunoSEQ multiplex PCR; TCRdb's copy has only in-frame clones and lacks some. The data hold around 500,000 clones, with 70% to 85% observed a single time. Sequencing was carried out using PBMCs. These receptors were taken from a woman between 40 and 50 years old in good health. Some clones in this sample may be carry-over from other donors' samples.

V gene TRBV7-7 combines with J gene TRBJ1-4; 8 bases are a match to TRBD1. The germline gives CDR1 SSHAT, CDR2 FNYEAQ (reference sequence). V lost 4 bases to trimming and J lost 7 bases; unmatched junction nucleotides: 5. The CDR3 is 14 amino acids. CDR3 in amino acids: CASSSDRASEKLFF. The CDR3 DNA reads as TGTGCCAGCAGCTCGGACAGGGCGAGTGAAAAACTGTTTTTT.

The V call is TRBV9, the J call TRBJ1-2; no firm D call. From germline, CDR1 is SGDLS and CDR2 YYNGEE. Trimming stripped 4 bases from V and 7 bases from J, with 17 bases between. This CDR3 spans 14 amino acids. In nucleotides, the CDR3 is TGTGCCAGCAGCCTGGCGGACGGCCCTCGTGGCTACACCTTC. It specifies CASSLADGPRGYTF.

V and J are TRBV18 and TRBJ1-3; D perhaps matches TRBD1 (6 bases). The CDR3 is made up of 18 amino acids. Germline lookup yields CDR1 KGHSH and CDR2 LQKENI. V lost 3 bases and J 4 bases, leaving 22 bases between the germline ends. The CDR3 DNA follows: TGTGCCAGCTCACCCTCGATGGGGGGGCAAGTGGTCGGAAACACCATATATTTT. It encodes CASSPSMGGQVVGNTIYF. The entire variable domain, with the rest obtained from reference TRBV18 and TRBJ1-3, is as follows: NAGVMQNPRHLVRRRGQEARLRCSPMKGHSHVYWYRQLPEEGLKFMVYLQKENIIDESGMPKERFSAEFPKEGPSILRIQQVVRGDSAAYFCASSPSMGGQVVGNTIYFGEGSWLTVV.

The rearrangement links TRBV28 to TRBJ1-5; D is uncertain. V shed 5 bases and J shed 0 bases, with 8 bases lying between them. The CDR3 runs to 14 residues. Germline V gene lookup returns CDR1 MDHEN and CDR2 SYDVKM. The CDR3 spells CASSTQGSNQPQHF. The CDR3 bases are TGTGCCAGCAGTACCCAAGGTAGCAATCAGCCCCAGCATTTT.

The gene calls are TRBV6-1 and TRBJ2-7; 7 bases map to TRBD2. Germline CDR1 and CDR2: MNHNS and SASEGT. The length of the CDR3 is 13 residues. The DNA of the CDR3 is TGTGCCAGCAGTGAAAGGAGGATCGGGGGGATGATGGTC. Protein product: CASSERRIGGMMV.

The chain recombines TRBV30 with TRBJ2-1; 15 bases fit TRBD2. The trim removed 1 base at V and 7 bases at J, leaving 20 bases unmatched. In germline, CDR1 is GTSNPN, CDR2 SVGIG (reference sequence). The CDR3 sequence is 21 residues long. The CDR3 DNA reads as TGTGCCTGGAGTGCTCCCCCCGGACTAGCGGGAGGGCATTGGAAAGGGAATGAGCAGTTCTTC. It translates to CAWSAPPGLAGGHWKGNEQFF.

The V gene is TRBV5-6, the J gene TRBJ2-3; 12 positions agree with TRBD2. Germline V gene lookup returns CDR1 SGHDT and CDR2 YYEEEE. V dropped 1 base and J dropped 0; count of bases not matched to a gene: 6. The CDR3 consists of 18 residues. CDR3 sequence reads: CASSLLWTSGASTDTQYF. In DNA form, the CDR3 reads TGTGCCAGCAGCTTGTTGTGGACTAGCGGGGCTAGCACAGATACGCAGTATTTT.

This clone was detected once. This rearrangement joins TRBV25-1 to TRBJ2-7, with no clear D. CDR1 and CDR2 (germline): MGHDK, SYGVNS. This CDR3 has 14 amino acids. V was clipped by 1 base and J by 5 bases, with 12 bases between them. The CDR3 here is CASSESGPIDEQYF. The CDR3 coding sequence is TGTGCCAGCAGTGAATCTGGGCCTATCGACGAGCAGTACTTC.

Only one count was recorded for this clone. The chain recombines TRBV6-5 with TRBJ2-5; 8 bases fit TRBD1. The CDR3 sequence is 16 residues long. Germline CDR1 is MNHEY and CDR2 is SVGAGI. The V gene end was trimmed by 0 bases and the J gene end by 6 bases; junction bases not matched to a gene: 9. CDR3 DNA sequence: TGTGCCAGCAGTTACTCGAGGTCAGGGGGCCTGAAGACCCAGTACTTC. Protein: CASSYSRSGGLKTQYF.

CDR3 sequence: CASSETRGAGATYEQYF. The CDR3 DNA reads as TGTGCCAGCAGTGAAACTCGGGGGGCAGGGGCCACCTACGAGCAGTACTTC. The chain carries TRBV6-1 and TRBJ2-7; TRBD2 is a possible D gene (7 bases). In germline, CDR1 is MNHNS, CDR2 SASEGT. The CDR3 length is 17 residues. V lost 2 bases and J lost 2, with 19 bases in between.

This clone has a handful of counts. The CDR3 bases are TGTGCCAGCAGCTTAGTTGGGCAGGCTGAAGCTTTCTTT. Translation: CASSLVGQAEAFF. V usage is TRBV7-6 and J usage is TRBJ1-1; unclear D gene. The ends were cut back, 1 base at V and 6 bases at J, with 9 bases in the middle. The CDR3 runs 13 residues. In germline, CDR1 is SGHVS, CDR2 FNYEAQ.

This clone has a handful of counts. CDR3 nucleotides: TGTGCCAGCAGCTTGGACAGTAAGAACACCGGGGAGCTGTTTTTT. It codes for CASSLDSKNTGELFF. V and J are TRBV5-4 and TRBJ2-2; D uncertain. Germline lookup yields CDR1 SGHNT and CDR2 YYREEE (reference sequence). Between the trimmed V and J ends, which lost 0 bases and 1 base, there was a span of 7 bases. The CDR3 is made up of 15 amino acids.

DNA for the CDR3: TGTGCCAGTAACTGGGGGGTTCGGGGGGCCAACGTCCTGACTTTC. It is translated as CASNWGVRGANVLTF. This sequence joins TRBV19 and TRBJ2-6, with D maybe TRBD2 (6 bases). Trimming took off 7 bases at V and 4 bases at J, with 14 bases between the two ends. This CDR3 is 15 amino acids long. From germline, CDR1 is LNHDA and CDR2 SQIVND (reference sequence).

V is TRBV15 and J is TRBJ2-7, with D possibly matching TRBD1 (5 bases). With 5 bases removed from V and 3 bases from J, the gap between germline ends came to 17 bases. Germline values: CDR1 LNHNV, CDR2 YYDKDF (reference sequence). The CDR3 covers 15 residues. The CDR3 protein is CATSAGTRVHYEQYF. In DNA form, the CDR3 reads TGTGCCACCAGCGCTGGAACCAGGGTTCACTACGAGCAGTACTTC.

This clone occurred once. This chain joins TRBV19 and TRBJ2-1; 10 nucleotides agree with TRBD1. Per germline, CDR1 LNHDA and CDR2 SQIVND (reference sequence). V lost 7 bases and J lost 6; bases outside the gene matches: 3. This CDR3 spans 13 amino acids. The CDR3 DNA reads TGTGCCAGTAAAAGACAGGGGGCCAATGAGCAGTTCTTC. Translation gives CASKRQGANEQFF.

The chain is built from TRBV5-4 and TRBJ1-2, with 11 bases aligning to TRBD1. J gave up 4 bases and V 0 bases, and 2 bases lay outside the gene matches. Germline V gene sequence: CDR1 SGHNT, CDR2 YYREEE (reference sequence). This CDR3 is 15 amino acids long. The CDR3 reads CASSLEGQGGYGYTF. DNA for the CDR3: TGTGCCAGCAGCTTGGAGGGACAGGGGGGCTATGGCTACACCTTC.

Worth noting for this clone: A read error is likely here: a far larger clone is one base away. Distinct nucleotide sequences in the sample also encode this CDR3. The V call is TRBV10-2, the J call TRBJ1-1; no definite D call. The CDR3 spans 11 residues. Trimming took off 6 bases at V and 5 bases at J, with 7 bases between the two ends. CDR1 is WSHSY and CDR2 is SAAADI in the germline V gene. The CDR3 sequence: CASRGGTEAFF. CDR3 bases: TGCGCCAGCAGAGGAGGTACTGAAGCTTTCTTT.

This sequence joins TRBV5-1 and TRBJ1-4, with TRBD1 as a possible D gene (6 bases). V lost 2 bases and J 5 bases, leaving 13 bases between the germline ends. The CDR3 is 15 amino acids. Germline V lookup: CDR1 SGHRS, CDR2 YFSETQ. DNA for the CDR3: TGCGCCAGCAGCTTAAACTGGGACAAAAATGAAAAACTGTTTTTT. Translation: CASSLNWDKNEKLFF.

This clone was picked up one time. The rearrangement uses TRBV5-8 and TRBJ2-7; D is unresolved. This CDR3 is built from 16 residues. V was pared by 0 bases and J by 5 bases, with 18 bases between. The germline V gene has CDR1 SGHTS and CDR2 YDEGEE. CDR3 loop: CASSLVTGLSSDEQYF. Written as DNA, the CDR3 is TGTGCCAGCAGCTTGGTTACCGGGTTGTCCTCGGACGAGCAGTACTTC.

The chain's CDR3 is CASSLRGPNEKLFF. The DNA for the CDR3 is TGTGCCAGCAGCTTAAGGGGGCCTAATGAAAAACTGTTTTTT. The chain links TRBV7-9 to TRBJ1-4, with 7 bases fitting TRBD1. In germline, CDR1 is SEHNR, CDR2 FQNEAQ (reference sequence). J was trimmed by 3 bases and V by 2 bases; bases with no gene match: 0. The CDR3 consists of 14 residues.

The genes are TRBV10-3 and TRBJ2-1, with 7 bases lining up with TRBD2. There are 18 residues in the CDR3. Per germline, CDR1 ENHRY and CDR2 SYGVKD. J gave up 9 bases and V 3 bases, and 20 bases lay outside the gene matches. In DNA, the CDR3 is TGTGCCATCAGTGATTCATTTAGTGGGAGGGCCAGAGGGAGTGAGCAGTTCTTC. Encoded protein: CAISDSFSGRARGSEQFF.

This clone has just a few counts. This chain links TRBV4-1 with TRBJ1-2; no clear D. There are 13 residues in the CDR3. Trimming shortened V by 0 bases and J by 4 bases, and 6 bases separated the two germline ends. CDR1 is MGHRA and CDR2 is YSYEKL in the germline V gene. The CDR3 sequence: CASSQEGFYGYTF. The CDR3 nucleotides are TGCGCCAGCAGCCAAGAGGGGTTCTATGGCTACACCTTC.

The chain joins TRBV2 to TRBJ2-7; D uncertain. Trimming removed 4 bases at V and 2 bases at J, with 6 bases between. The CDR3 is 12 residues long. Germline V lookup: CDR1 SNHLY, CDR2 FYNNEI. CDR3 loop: CASSVLAYEQYF. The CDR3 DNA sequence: TGTGCCAGCAGTGTATTAGCCTACGAGCAGTACTTC.

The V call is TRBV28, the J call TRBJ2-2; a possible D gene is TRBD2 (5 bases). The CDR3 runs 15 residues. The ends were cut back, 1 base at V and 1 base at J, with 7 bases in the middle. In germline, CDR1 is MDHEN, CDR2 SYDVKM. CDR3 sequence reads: CASSLLSGNTGELFF. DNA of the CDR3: TGTGCCAGCAGTTTATTAAGCGGGAACACCGGGGAGCTGTTTTTT. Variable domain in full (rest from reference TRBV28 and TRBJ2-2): DVKVTQSSRYLVKRTGEKVFLECVQDMDHENMFWYRQDPGLGLRLIYFSYDVKMKEKGDIPEGYSVSREKKERFSLILESASTNQTSMYLCASSLLSGNTGELFFGEGSRLTVL.

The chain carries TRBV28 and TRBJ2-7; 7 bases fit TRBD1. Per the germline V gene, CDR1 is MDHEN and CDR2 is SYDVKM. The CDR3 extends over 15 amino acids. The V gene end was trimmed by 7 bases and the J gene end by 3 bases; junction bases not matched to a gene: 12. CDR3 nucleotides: TGTGCCAGCATGCCGGGTGGACAGGATGGCTACGAGCAGTACTTC. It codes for CASMPGGQDGYEQYF.